This TCR beta chain came from a study of shared clonotypes between healthy human individuals. Study-wide findings and caveats: In a handful of donors, roughly 5.2% of naive CD4 clonotypes appeared in common.

Clones were read by immunoSEQ multiplex PCR, and TCRdb kept only the in-frame ones, dropping some. The profile shows approximately 590,000 clones, nearly 97% of them singletons. For this clone: Its specificity is not known.

Terminally differentiated effector memory CD45RA+ cells were excluded from the naive CD8 cells, which were CD45RO-negative and positively selected for CCR7. This CDR3 region has 14 residues. The V and J ends lost 2 bases and 0 bases respectively, with 7 bases between them. Germline CDR1 is SEHNR and CDR2 is FQNEAQ (reference sequence). The TCR comes from a woman in her twenties or thirties in good health. The chain combines TRBV7-9 with TRBJ2-5, with no clear D. Sequencing was carried out using naive CD8+ T cells sorted from blood. The DNA for the CDR3 is TGTGCCAGCAGCTTATCCGAGTACCAAGAGACCCAGTACTTC. Translated, it gives CASSLSEYQETQYF.